This passage covers 7 T cell receptor beta chains from one sample sequenced in a study of diagnostic markers for celiac disease. TCRdb re-called the reads; one entry per CDR3 protein, DNA not given. There are around 7,500 distinct CDR3 sequences in the sample, with 6% to 6.5% held by the top ten. Sequencing was performed on either unsorted cells or a sorted T cell fraction (not recorded which). These TCRs come from a human donor. This table probably holds off-target reads from a library built for another chain.

The genes are TRBV5-5 and TRBJ1-1; the TCRdb call, TRBD1, lacks DNA for checking. Germline CDR1 is SGHKS and CDR2 is YYEKEE (reference sequence). The CDR3 covers 13 residues. CDR3 loop: CASSFGVRTEAFF.

This clonotype registers medium-sized by frequency. This chain links TRBV12-5 with TRBJ1-1; the D call of TRBD1 rests on TCRdb alone, since no DNA is present to check it. The CDR3 loop spans 17 amino acids. Germline CDR1 and CDR2: LGHNT and FRNRAP. This CDR3 reads CASGLTSLDRGRTEAFF. Together with reference TRBV12-5 and TRBJ1-1, the CDR3 gives the full variable domain: DARVTQTPRHKVTEMGQEVTMRCQPILGHNTVFWYRQTMMQGLELLAYFRNRAPLDDSGMPKDRFSAEMPDATLATLKIQPSEPRDSAVYFCASGLTSLDRGRTEAFFGQGTRLTVV.

The chain combines TRBV3-1 with TRBJ2-1; the TRBD1 assignment by TCRdb is unverifiable without DNA. CDR1 is LGHDT, CDR2 YNNKEL, per germline (reference sequence). This CDR3 has 17 amino acids. The CDR3 loop reads CASSQGWPGQGRDEQFF.

The rearrangement uses TRBV20-1 and TRBJ1-1. Germline V CDR1 and CDR2: DFQATT, SNEGSKA (reference sequence). This CDR3 spans 14 amino acids. The CDR3 loop is CSARDEGTNTEAFF.

The genes are TRBV20-1 and TRBJ2-4; there is no DNA to check the TCRdb D call of TRBD2. The CDR3 length is 16 residues. The germline CDR1 and CDR2 sequences are DFQATT and SNEGSKA (reference sequence). CDR3 region: CSARDPSGGRKNIQYF.

By frequency, this clonotype registers medium-sized. The chain couples TRBV7-3 to TRBJ2-2; TCRdb picks TRBD2, but there is no DNA to check that call. Germline V gene lookup returns CDR1 SGHTA and CDR2 FQGTGA. The CDR3 runs to 16 residues. The CDR3 loop reads CASSPGTIANTGELFF.

This rearrangement joins TRBV5-1 to TRBJ2-1; the TRBD2 assignment by TCRdb is unverifiable without DNA. This CDR3 is 14 amino acids long. CDR1 SGHRS and CDR2 YFSETQ come from the germline V gene. The CDR3 sequence: CASRSLAGGDEQFF. Filled out from reference TRBV5-1 and TRBJ2-1, the complete variable domain reads KAGVTQTPRYLIKTRGQQVTLSCSPISGHRSVSWYQQTPGQGLQFLFEYFSETQRNKGNFPGRFSGRQFSNSRSEMNVSTLELGDSALYLCASRSLAGGDEQFFGPGTRLTVL.